This is a list of T cell receptor beta chains from one sample in a study of blood T cells in healthy people across ages. Using its own MiXCR run on the 5' RACE reads, TCRdb lists one record per CDR3 protein. The data show almost 1 million distinct CDR3 sequences, with roughly 51% seen just once and over 20% held by the top ten. Material for sequencing was blood. Receptors originate from a woman aged 55 to 70 in good health. Each CDR3 is given with its conserved first and last residue. Fields, in order: D gene, J gene, clone size, V gene, CDR3 protein, CDR3 DNA. A D gene is named only where the DNA matches it firmly. Clone size, where shown, is once, few, many, or a class for clones that have expanded.

d_gene: -
j_gene: TRBJ1-4
abundance: -
v_gene: TRBV9
CDR3aa: CASSVSTFSGEKLFF
CDR3nt: TGTGCCAGCAGCGTATCCACCTTTTCGGGTGAAAAACTGTTTTTT

d_gene: -
j_gene: TRBJ2-7
abundance: -
v_gene: TRBV4-1
CDR3aa: CASSQEPSNLYEQYF
CDR3nt: TGCGCCAGCAGCCAAGAACCTAGTAATCTCTACGAGCAGTACTTC

d_gene: TRBD1
j_gene: TRBJ2-1
abundance: -
v_gene: TRBV25-1
CDR3aa: CASSEPPGGSYNEQFF
CDR3nt: TGTGCCAGCAGTGAACCTCCAGGGGGTTCCTACAATGAGCAGTTCTTC

d_gene: -
j_gene: TRBJ2-5
abundance: -
v_gene: TRBV14
CDR3aa: CASSQETGRLWETQYF
CDR3nt: TGTGCCAGCAGCCAAGAGACAGGAAGACTGTGGGAGACCCAGTACTTC

d_gene: -
j_gene: TRBJ2-1
abundance: -
v_gene: TRBV29-1
CDR3aa: CSAAGTRTYNEQFF
CDR3nt: TGCAGCGCCGCCGGGACAAGAACCTACAATGAGCAGTTCTTC

d_gene: -
j_gene: TRBJ1-2
abundance: -
v_gene: TRBV12-3/TRBV12-4
CDR3aa: CASRGVNYGYTF
CDR3nt: TGTGCCAGCAGGGGCGTCAACTATGGCTACACCTTC

d_gene: -
j_gene: TRBJ2-7
abundance: -
v_gene: TRBV15
CDR3aa: CATSRGNRESYEQYF
CDR3nt: TGTGCCACCAGCAGAGGCAACAGGGAATCCTACGAGCAGTACTTC

d_gene: TRBD2
j_gene: TRBJ2-3
abundance: -
v_gene: TRBV29-1
CDR3aa: CSIRPGGTDTQYF
CDR3nt: TGCAGCATCCGGCCGGGGGGAACAGATACGCAGTATTTT

d_gene: -
j_gene: TRBJ2-7
abundance: -
v_gene: TRBV9
CDR3aa: CASSKGDPVYEQYF
CDR3nt: TGTGCCAGCAGCAAAGGGGACCCAGTTTACGAGCAGTACTTC

d_gene: TRBD2
j_gene: TRBJ2-5
abundance: -
v_gene: TRBV3-1
CDR3aa: CASSQVGGSSGEQYF
CDR3nt: TGTGCCAGCAGCCAAGTCGGCGGGAGTTCGGGGGAGCAGTACTTC

d_gene: -
j_gene: TRBJ2-7
abundance: few
v_gene: TRBV10-3
CDR3aa: CASSERSRHEQYF
CDR3nt: TGTGCCAGCAGTGAGCGTAGCCGACACGAGCAGTACTTC

d_gene: -
j_gene: TRBJ2-5
abundance: -
v_gene: TRBV7-9
CDR3aa: CASSPSYGQETQYF
CDR3nt: TGTGCCAGCAGCCCGTCATACGGGCAAGAGACCCAGTACTTC

d_gene: -
j_gene: TRBJ1-2
abundance: few
v_gene: TRBV5-6
CDR3aa: CASSPQVGGDRGYTF
CDR3nt: TGTGCCAGCAGCCCCCAGGTAGGAGGGGATCGGGGCTACACCTTC

d_gene: -
j_gene: TRBJ1-5
abundance: -
v_gene: TRBV21-1
CDR3aa: CASSKGQLYSNQPQHF
CDR3nt: TGTGCCAGCAGCAAGGGACAGCTGTATAGCAATCAGCCCCAGCATTTT

d_gene: -
j_gene: TRBJ2-5
abundance: many
v_gene: TRBV29-1
CDR3aa: CSSGGRTEETQYF
CDR3nt: TGCAGCTCCGGGGGGCGTACAGAAGAGACCCAGTACTTC